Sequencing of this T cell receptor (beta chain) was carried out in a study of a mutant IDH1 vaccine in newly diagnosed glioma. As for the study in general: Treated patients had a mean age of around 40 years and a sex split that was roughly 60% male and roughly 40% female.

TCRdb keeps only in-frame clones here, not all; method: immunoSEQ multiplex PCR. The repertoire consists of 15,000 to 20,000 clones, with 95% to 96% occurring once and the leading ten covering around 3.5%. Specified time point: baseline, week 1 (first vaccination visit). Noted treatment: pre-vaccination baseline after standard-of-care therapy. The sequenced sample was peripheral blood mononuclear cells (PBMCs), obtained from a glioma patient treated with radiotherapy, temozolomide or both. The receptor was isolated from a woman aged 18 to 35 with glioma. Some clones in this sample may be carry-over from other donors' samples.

This CDR3 is CASPRDRLSGANVLTF. The CDR3 DNA sequence: TGTGCCAGCCCAAGGGACAGGCTGTCTGGGGCCAACGTCCTGACTTTC. The rearrangement uses TRBV7-9 and TRBJ2-6, with 8 bases matching TRBD1. The trim removed 8 bases at V and 1 base at J, leaving 7 bases unmatched. Germline values: CDR1 SEHNR, CDR2 FQNEAQ (reference sequence). The CDR3 consists of 16 residues.